This T cell receptor beta chain was captured in a study of blood T cell repertoires in COVID-19. Whole-study context: COVID-19 samples collected from the United States, Italy and Spain covered acute and convalescent phases. The analysed material was cDNA or gDNA that came from T cells, B-cell-depleted T cells, or PBMCs.

Sequencing was performed with immunoSEQ multiplex PCR; in TCRdb, only in-frame clones are kept and a portion is missing. The sample includes a few hundred thousand clones, about 88% seen only once; the top ten take under 2.5%. Recruits, aged roughly 18 to 95 years, lived in 24 US areas. This receptor was identified in an older woman in a cohort exposed to, infected with or recovered from COVID-19 (not recorded which). The sequenced sample was PBMCs or T cells enriched from blood (not recorded which).

CDR3 sequence reads: CAWSHSGTEAFF. In DNA form, the CDR3 reads TGTGCCTGGAGCCATTCGGGGACTGAAGCTTTCTTT. The chain links TRBV30 to TRBJ1-1; D remains unclear. V dropped 3 bases and J dropped 5 bases, with 10 bases sitting between them. Germline V gene data show CDR1 as GTSNPN and CDR2 as SVGIG (reference sequence). The CDR3 runs 12 residues.